This is a list of T cell receptor beta chains from one sample in a study of T and B cells in COVID-19 patients. TCRdb independently ran MiXCR on the multiplex PCR reads; one entry per CDR3 protein. The sample records several thousand distinct CDR3 sequences, roughly 32% being singletons. Sequenced material: blood. Every receptor here comes from a human donor with active COVID-19. The CDR3 runs from the conserved cysteine through the conserved F or W. Fields, in order: V gene, J gene, D gene, clone size, CDR3 DNA, CDR3 protein. A D gene is named only where the DNA matches it firmly. Size values are once, few and many counts, or a class for expanded clones, and some rows have none.

>TRBV30|TRBJ2-1|NA|few
TGTGCCTGGAGGGTTCCGGGACTCTTATACAATGAGCAGTTCTTC
CAWRVPGLLYNEQFF
>TRBV20-1|TRBJ1-2|TRBD1|NA
TGCAGTGCTAGATGGGACAGGGGAGGCTACACCTTC
CSARWDRGGYTF
>TRBV6-2/TRBV6-3|TRBJ2-7|NA|few
TGTGCCAGCAGTATAAGCTACGAGCAGTACTTC
CASSISYEQYF
>TRBV6-5|TRBJ2-7|NA|NA
TGTGCCAGCAGTTTGCCGCTTACAGGTGCGCAGTACTTC
CASSLPLTGAQYF
>TRBV10-3|TRBJ2-1|TRBD2|few
TGTGCCATCAGCGAGGGACTAGCGGGGGGGAATGAGCAGTTCTTC
CAISEGLAGGNEQFF
>TRBV27|TRBJ1-4|NA|NA
TGTGCCAGCGGGTACCGGGCAGTACGGGGGGAAAAACTGTTTTTT
CASGYRAVRGEKLFF
>TRBV19|TRBJ1-2|NA|few
TGTGCCAGCTACCGGCCCCAGAGAGGGAGGGGGAATGGCTACACCTTC
CASYRPQRGRGNGYTF
>TRBV11-2|TRBJ2-7|NA|NA
TGTGCCAGCAGCTTAGATCGGAGAGTGGAGTACTTC
CASSLDRRVEYF
>TRBV5-4|TRBJ1-5|NA|NA
TGTGCCAGCAGCTTGGGAAGGGATCAGCCCCAGCATTTT
CASSLGRDQPQHF
>TRBV7-2|TRBJ2-2|NA|NA
TGTGCCAGCAGCTTAGGAGGGGTGGTGGGCGGGGAGCTGTTTTTT
CASSLGGVVGGELFF
>TRBV6-2/TRBV6-3|TRBJ1-2|NA|NA
TGTGCCAGCAGTTATAGGGACGTCTATGGCTACACCTTC
CASSYRDVYGYTF
>TRBV5-4|TRBJ2-1|NA|NA
TGTGCCAGCAGCCTGGACGGGGGTTACAATGAGCAGTTCTTC
CASSLDGGYNEQFF
>TRBV27|TRBJ2-2|NA|NA
TGTGCCAGCAGTGCCGCCGCGATTTGGAATTCGGCCACCGGGGAGCTGTTTTTT
CASSAAAIWNSATGELFF
>TRBV5-5|TRBJ2-4|TRBD1|NA
TGTGCCAGCAGCCCGGTCCAGGGGGCAGGGTCCAAAAACATTCAGTACTTC
CASSPVQGAGSKNIQYF
>TRBV27|TRBJ2-5|TRBD2|few
TGTGCCAGCAGTTTATCCAGCGGGGTTAAAGAGACCCAGTACTTC
CASSLSSGVKETQYF
>TRBV19|TRBJ2-4|NA|NA
TGTGCCAGTAGTATAGACAGGGGAAACATTCAGTACTTC
CASSIDRGNIQYF
>TRBV5-5|TRBJ2-7|NA|few
TGTGCCAGCAGCTATTGGGACGCAGGCTACGAGCAGTACTTC
CASSYWDAGYEQYF
>TRBV6-5|TRBJ2-2|TRBD1|few
TGTGCCAGCAGTCACAGGGGACACCTCACCGGGGAGCTGTTTTTT
CASSHRGHLTGELFF
>TRBV20-1|TRBJ2-2|NA|NA
TGCAGTGCTAGAGTTATGCTCTCCACCGGGGAGCTGTTTTTT
CSARVMLSTGELFF